This T cell receptor (beta chain) was captured in a study of OX40 agonist ivuxolimab in advanced cancers. Measured with immunoSEQ multiplex PCR; TCRdb has only the in-frame clones, and not every one. Of 20,000 to 25,000 clones in the sample, 84% were seen once. This CDR3 comprises 12 residues. Germline V lookup: CDR1 MNHEY, CDR2 SMNVEV (reference sequence). With V trimmed by 9 bases and J by 9 bases, 10 bases remained unmatched. Material: CD4+ or CD8+ T cells sorted from blood, obtained in a trial of the OX40 agonist ivuxolimab. The source is an adult with an advanced solid tumor such as melanoma, head and neck, liver or kidney cancer. The chain has TRBV27 and TRBJ1-1; 7 nucleotides agree with TRBD1. CDR3 sequence reads: CASEGQARQAFF. CDR3 bases: TGTGCCAGTGAAGGACAGGCAAGGCAAGCTTTCTTT.